These T cell receptor beta chains were read from a single sample in a study of T cells in Graves' hyperthyroidism and ophthalmopathy. TCRdb used MiXCR to reprocess the multiplex PCR reads, holding one entry per CDR3 protein. The data show 600,000 or so distinct CDR3 sequences, with 35% to 55% seen just once and 6.5% to 9% held by the top ten. Sequences were obtained from peripheral blood or thyroid tissue (not recorded which). The receptors were sampled from a woman aged 18-30 years with Graves' hyperthyroidism. The CDR3 runs from the conserved cysteine through the conserved F or W.

j_gene	v_gene	CDR3aa
TRBJ1-1	TRBV7-9	CASSFGQGNSEAFF
TRBJ1-5	TRBV19	CASSPDVWGFQPQHF
TRBJ2-7	TRBV12-3/TRBV12-4	CASARGRYEQYF
TRBJ2-1	TRBV24-1	CATGGVPNEQFF
TRBJ2-7	TRBV7-9	CASRLPGLADSYEQYF
TRBJ2-5	TRBV7-9	CASSLTSGGPGEQYF
TRBJ1-2	TRBV19	CASSIAGTIGYTF
TRBJ2-7	TRBV20-1	CSARLAGDRRYF
TRBJ1-4	TRBV7-9	CASSRGRTTGEKLFF
TRBJ2-7	TRBV11-2	CASSLPSGAGGYEQYF
TRBJ2-7	TRBV29-1	CSVVGQGDEQYF
TRBJ1-2	TRBV19	CASSLLPERTGAGGYTF
TRBJ2-7	TRBV15	CATSRGLAGGDEQYF
TRBJ2-5	TRBV10-1	CASSDRAGPEETQYF
TRBJ2-7	TRBV10-3	CAIRPGTGGFEQYF
TRBJ1-2	TRBV19	CASSMGHPLYGYTF
TRBJ2-7	TRBV2	CASSELDSGRDYEQYF
TRBJ2-2	TRBV20-1	CSARDEGHGELFF
TRBJ2-7	TRBV10-3	CAISESLAGYEQYF
TRBJ2-7	TRBV5-1	CASSTTVGGYEQYF
TRBJ2-5	TRBV7-2	CASSLTGQTQYF
TRBJ2-5	TRBV7-6	CASSFNYGSQETQYF
TRBJ2-5	TRBV6-6	CASSSKGIEETQYF
TRBJ2-5	TRBV9	CASNLGSYQETQYF
TRBJ2-7	TRBV7-2	CASRPPGPNYEQYF
TRBJ1-4	TRBV12-5	CASGPPEKLFF
TRBJ2-7	TRBV2	CASRPSGSSYEQYF
TRBJ2-7	TRBV7-2	CASSLVYTSGSYEQYF
TRBJ2-7	TRBV27	CASSLFPRDYEQYF
TRBJ2-7	TRBV12-3/TRBV12-4	CASSRGSRGILYEQYF
TRBJ1-6	TRBV7-3	CASSSPESSYNSPLHF
TRBJ1-5	TRBV10-3	CPISESVHIGNQPQHF